The 29 T cell receptor beta chains reported below all come from one sample, sequenced in a study of T cells in Graves' hyperthyroidism and ophthalmopathy. There were TCR beta CDR3 regions amplified from RNA transcripts. First-round RT-PCR targeting the TCR CDR3 was performed with the HTBI primer set. One entry per CDR3 protein results from TCRdb running MiXCR on the multiplex PCR reads. The table has hundreds of thousands of distinct CDR3 sequences, roughly 25% seen once. Sequencing used blood. The origin of the receptors is a man aged 50 to 59 with Graves' hyperthyroidism.

This clonotype has at least ten counts. The rearrangement uses TRBV29-1 and TRBJ2-5, with D possibly being TRBD1 (5 bases). The length of the CDR3 is 15 residues. Deletions cut 0 bases from V and 2 bases from J, with 13 bases between. The V gene's germline CDR1 is SQVTM and CDR2 ANQGSEA. DNA of the CDR3: TGCAGCGTTGAAGACACCGGCAGGGTACAAGAGACCCAGTACTTC. It specifies CSVEDTGRVQETQYF. Supplemented by reference TRBV29-1 and TRBJ2-5, the full variable domain reads SAVISQKPSRDICQRGTSLTIQCQVDSQVTMMFWYRQQPGQSLTLIATANQGSEATYESGFVIDKFPISRPNLTFSTLTVSNMSPEDSSIYLCSVEDTGRVQETQYFGPGTRLLVL.

The V call is TRBV11-1, the J call TRBJ2-3; TRBD2 might be the D (7 bases). CDR1 and CDR2 from the germline V gene are SGHAT and FQDESV (reference sequence). CDR3 length: 17 residues. The germline V and J ends were trimmed by 2 bases and 2 bases, with 17 bases remaining between them. The DNA of the CDR3 is TGTGCCAGCAGCTTATGGATGGGGGGGGCCGTCACAGATACGCAGTATTTT. Encoded protein: CASSLWMGGAVTDTQYF.

The chain has TRBV12-5 and TRBJ2-1, with 9 bases lining up with TRBD2. The CDR3 loop spans 17 amino acids. Germline V gene sequence: CDR1 LGHNT, CDR2 FRNRAP. The V gene end was trimmed by 3 bases and the J gene end by 7 bases; junction bases not matched to a gene: 13. The CDR3 here is CASGFEGSSGSRNEQFF. DNA for the CDR3: TGTGCTAGTGGTTTTGAGGGGAGTAGCGGGAGCCGGAATGAGCAGTTCTTC. The whole variable domain, filled in from reference TRBV12-5 and TRBJ2-1, reads DARVTQTPRHKVTEMGQEVTMRCQPILGHNTVFWYRQTMMQGLELLAYFRNRAPLDDSGMPKDRFSAEMPDATLATLKIQPSEPRDSAVYFCASGFEGSSGSRNEQFFGPGTRLTVL.

This sequence joins TRBV12-3 or TRBV12-4 and TRBJ2-3; TRBD1 aligns across 10 bases. This CDR3 has 15 residues. V was clipped by 6 bases and J by 8 bases; unmatched bases: 11. The CDR3 spells CASRRGTGDDGTQYF. As DNA, the CDR3 is TGTGCCAGCAGGCGCGGGACAGGGGACGATGGTACGCAGTATTTT.

This clonotype was seen once. The chain is built from TRBV14 and TRBJ2-4; 10 nucleotides line up with TRBD2. The CDR3 runs to 20 residues. V lost 1 base and J lost 3; bases outside the gene matches: 15. Germline lookup yields CDR1 SGHDN and CDR2 FVKESK. The CDR3 loop is CASSQVFSASGRFDKNIQYF. The CDR3 DNA follows: TGTGCCAGCAGCCAAGTCTTTTCGGCTAGCGGGAGATTCGACAAAAACATTCAGTACTTC.

This clonotype appeared a few times. The genes are TRBV20-1 and TRBJ2-3, with 7 bases that match TRBD2. The CDR3 sequence is 15 residues long. Germline V CDR1 and CDR2: DFQATT, SNEGSKA (reference sequence). J was trimmed by 2 bases and V by 0 bases; bases with no gene match: 5. DNA for the CDR3: TGCAGTGCTAGAGATACAGCGGGAATCACAGATACGCAGTATTTT. This sequence encodes CSARDTAGITDTQYF.

The chain links TRBV29-1 to TRBJ2-5; 8 bases are a match to TRBD2. V lost 5 bases and J lost 5; bases outside the gene matches: 22. Germline lookup yields CDR1 SQVTM and CDR2 ANQGSEA. This CDR3 comprises 18 residues. CDR3: CSVRSGRVSAGAVETQYF. The DNA of the CDR3 is TGCAGCGTTAGATCGGGAAGGGTATCAGCGGGAGCTGTGGAGACCCAGTACTTC. Together with reference TRBV29-1 and TRBJ2-5, the CDR3 gives the full variable domain: SAVISQKPSRDICQRGTSLTIQCQVDSQVTMMFWYRQQPGQSLTLIATANQGSEATYESGFVIDKFPISRPNLTFSTLTVSNMSPEDSSIYLCSVRSGRVSAGAVETQYFGPGTRLLVL.

The rearrangement uses TRBV28 and TRBJ2-1, with D tentatively TRBD2 (5 bases). This CDR3 has 14 amino acids. In germline, CDR1 is MDHEN, CDR2 SYDVKM. The ends were cut back, 3 bases at V and 5 bases at J, with 11 bases in the middle. CDR3 region: CASSLGGLHNEQFF. The CDR3 DNA follows: TGTGCCAGCAGTTTGGGCGGGCTCCACAATGAGCAGTTCTTC.

The J gene is TRBJ1-3, the V gene TRBV11-2; D call uncertain. V was trimmed by 1 base and J by 3 bases, leaving 10 bases between them. In germline, CDR1 is SGHAT, CDR2 FQNNGV. The CDR3 has 15 amino acids. The CDR3 sequence is CASSLGYSVGNTIYF. The CDR3 DNA is TGTGCCAGCAGCTTAGGATACAGCGTTGGAAACACCATATATTTT.

The chain is built from TRBV19 and TRBJ1-1; maybe TRBD1 (5 bases). Per the germline V gene, CDR1 is LNHDA and CDR2 is SQIVND (reference sequence). The CDR3 is 14 residues long. Trimming shortened V by 3 bases and J by 6 bases, and 14 bases separated the two germline ends. The CDR3 spells CASSMAGLVAEAFF. The CDR3 DNA sequence: TGTGCCAGTAGTATGGCGGGGCTCGTGGCTGAAGCTTTCTTT.

This clonotype was counted only a few times. The CDR3 here is CATSRGLAGGYSYNEQFF. The CDR3 region has the DNA TGTGCCACCAGCAGAGGACTAGCGGGAGGATATTCCTACAATGAGCAGTTCTTC. The rearrangement uses TRBV15 and TRBJ2-1; 13 bases are shared with TRBD2. V shed 1 base and J 1 base; nucleotides not matched to a gene: 4. Per the germline V gene, CDR1 is LNHNV and CDR2 is YYDKDF (reference sequence). CDR3 length: 18 amino acids. Full variable domain (remainder filled in from reference TRBV15 and TRBJ2-1): DAMVIQNPRYQVTQFGKPVTLSCSQTLNHNVMYWYQQKSSQAPKLLFHYYDKDFNNEADTPDNFQSRRPNTSFCFLDIRSPGLGDTAMYLCATSRGLAGGYSYNEQFFGPGTRLTVL.

The chain joins TRBV10-2 to TRBJ1-2; D is unclear. Germline V CDR1 and CDR2: WSHSY, SAAADI. Trimming cost V 0 bases and J 4 bases, with 9 bases left between them. There are 14 residues in the CDR3. CDR3 loop: CASSESVGGYGYTF. The CDR3 region has the DNA TGCGCCAGCAGTGAGTCCGTGGGAGGCTATGGCTACACCTTC.

This clonotype was seen many times. The V and J genes are TRBV11-3 and TRBJ2-7; 8 nucleotides align to TRBD1. The CDR3 has 15 residues. V lost 4 bases to trimming and J lost 4 bases; unmatched junction nucleotides: 9. CDR1 SGHNT and CDR2 YENEEA come from the germline V gene. CDR3: CASSSGQGRYYEQYF. CDR3 coding DNA: TGTGCCAGCAGCTCCGGACAGGGTCGATATTACGAGCAGTACTTC.

In this sample, this clonotype turned up a few times. The chain couples TRBV12-3 or TRBV12-4 to TRBJ2-1; 9 bases fit TRBD2. V lost 3 bases, J lost 9 bases, and 6 bases stayed unmatched. The CDR3 has 14 amino acids. The CDR3 protein is CASSFGLSGGEQFF. The CDR3 DNA reads as TGTGCCAGCAGTTTTGGGCTTAGCGGGGGTGAGCAGTTCTTC.

This clonotype has more than one count but fewer than ten. The rearrangement links TRBV7-9 to TRBJ2-3; 10 positions match TRBD2. Germline CDR1 is SEHNR and CDR2 is FQNEAQ (reference sequence). The CDR3 contains 18 residues. Unmatched junction bases numbered 10, after V lost 3 bases and J lost 1 base. CDR3 in DNA: TGTGCCAGCAGCTTTGAACTAGCGGGGAATTATGGCACAGATACGCAGTATTTT. Translation: CASSFELAGNYGTDTQYF.

This clonotype was counted between two and nine times. The V and J genes are TRBV7-6 and TRBJ2-7; weak D call: TRBD1 (5 bases). Trimming removed 0 bases from V and 4 bases from J, with 10 bases in between. The V gene's germline CDR1 is SGHVS and CDR2 FNYEAQ. The CDR3 sequence is 14 residues long. CDR3 amino acids: CASSLAADKYEQYF. Here the CDR3 DNA reads TGTGCCAGCAGCTTAGCTGCGGACAAATACGAGCAGTACTTC. The full variable domain, completed using reference TRBV7-6 and TRBJ2-7, is GAGVSQSPRYKVTKRGQDVALRCDPISGHVSLYWYRQALGQGPEFLTYFNYEAQQDKSGLPNDRFSAERPEGSISTLTIQRTEQRDSAMYRCASSLAADKYEQYFGPGTRLTVT.

This clonotype has only a few counts. The CDR3 region has the DNA TGTGCCACCAGTGATCATTTCAGAGGGTCGGGAGGGCCGAGAGAGACCCAGTACTTC. Protein: CATSDHFRGSGGPRETQYF. This chain connects TRBV24-1 to TRBJ2-5, with 8 bases matching TRBD2. V shed 3 bases, J shed 4 bases, and the junction held 18 bases outside the gene matches. This CDR3 region has 19 residues. Germline CDR1 reads KGHDR; CDR2 reads SFDVKD.

Many counts were recorded for this clonotype. The chain couples TRBV7-9 to TRBJ2-1, with TRBD1 as a possible D gene (6 bases). Germline CDR1 and CDR2: SEHNR and FQNEAQ (reference sequence). V dropped 1 base and J dropped 3 bases, with 13 bases sitting between them. The length of the CDR3 is 16 residues. CDR3 coding DNA: TGTGCCAGCAGCTTAGGCGGGCAGGGGTACTACAATGAGCAGTTCTTC. It translates to CASSLGGQGYYNEQFF.

At least ten counts were recorded for this clonotype. The rearrangement links TRBV6-1 to TRBJ2-5, with D uncertain. The CDR3 runs 11 residues. Germline loops: CDR1 MNHNS, CDR2 SASEGT. V was cut by 6 bases and J by 5 bases, with 7 bases left in between. The CDR3 bases are TGTGCCAGCAGATTTCGGGAGACCCAGTACTTC. Protein product: CASRFRETQYF.

This clonotype was found a few times. This sequence joins TRBV19 and TRBJ2-7; 9 bases agree with TRBD2. CDR1 and CDR2 (germline): LNHDA, SQIVND (reference sequence). V dropped 7 bases and J dropped 5; count of bases not matched to a gene: 12. The CDR3 covers 15 residues. The CDR3 DNA reads TGTGCCAGTACCCCCAGAGTAGCGGGAGTAAACGAGCAGTACTTC. Translation gives CASTPRVAGVNEQYF.

This clonotype was found a few times. The genes are TRBV4-2 and TRBJ2-1; unclear D gene. V lost 2 bases and J 5 bases, leaving 4 bases between the germline ends. CDR1 LGHNA and CDR2 YNFKEQ come from the germline V gene. The CDR3 covers 12 residues. The CDR3 loop is CASSQSHNEQFF. CDR3 nucleotide sequence: TGTGCCAGCAGCCAAAGTCACAATGAGCAGTTCTTC.

This clonotype has ten or more counts. This chain joins TRBV28 and TRBJ1-1; D might be TRBD1 (5 bases). V lost 7 bases and J lost 2, with 14 bases in between. Looked up from germline, CDR1 is MDHEN and CDR2 is SYDVKM. CDR3 length: 14 residues. The CDR3: CASTPSGANTEAFF. CDR3 coding DNA: TGTGCCAGCACCCCCTCCGGGGCTAACACTGAAGCTTTCTTT.

This clonotype has a single count. This sequence joins TRBV5-4 and TRBJ2-1; D possibly corresponds to TRBD2 (5 bases). The CDR3 spans 16 residues. V was trimmed by 4 bases and J by 8 bases, leaving 22 bases between them. The V gene's germline CDR1 is SGHNT and CDR2 YYREEE (reference sequence). CDR3 sequence reads: CASSLPADLFGDEQFF. The CDR3 DNA follows: TGTGCCAGCAGCCTACCAGCGGACCTGTTTGGGGATGAGCAGTTCTTC.

This clonotype was recorded a few times. The gene calls are TRBV28 and TRBJ1-5; possibly TRBD1 for D (6 bases). The CDR3 length is 16 residues. Trimming cost V 6 bases and J 0 bases, with 15 bases left between them. Germline V gene sequence: CDR1 MDHEN, CDR2 SYDVKM. The CDR3 nucleotides read TGTGCCAGCAGCCTCGAACAGGGAACTAGCAATCAGCCCCAGCATTTT. Protein: CASSLEQGTSNQPQHF.

The table lists this clonotype with many counts. The chain joins TRBV7-2 to TRBJ2-6, with D tentatively TRBD2 (5 bases). V lost 5 bases and J lost 7, with 15 bases in between. CDR1 is SGHTA, CDR2 FQGNSA, per germline. The CDR3 loop spans 15 amino acids. CDR3 DNA: TGTGCCAGCAGCCCGCGTAATCCGGGAGCCAACGTCCTGACTTTC. Protein: CASSPRNPGANVLTF.

The rearrangement links TRBV9 to TRBJ2-2; no clear D. Trimming removed 7 bases from V and 0 bases from J, with 10 bases in between. CDR1 and CDR2 (germline): SGDLS, YYNGEE. The CDR3 has 14 residues. CDR3 DNA: TGTGCCAGCCGCTCCGCGTCGAACACCGGGGAGCTGTTTTTT. Its translation is CASRSASNTGELFF.

This clonotype was recorded at least ten times. The chain combines TRBV27 with TRBJ2-7, with unresolved D. V dropped 5 bases and J dropped 0 bases, with 11 bases sitting between them. Germline V gene lookup returns CDR1 MNHEY and CDR2 SMNVEV (reference sequence). This CDR3 is 14 amino acids long. CDR3 loop: CASSNPTSSYEQYF. The CDR3, as DNA: TGTGCCAGCAGTAACCCTACAAGCTCCTACGAGCAGTACTTC.

The V gene is TRBV24-1, the J gene TRBJ1-2, with D possibly matching TRBD1 (5 bases). Germline V lookup: CDR1 KGHDR, CDR2 SFDVKD. V was clipped by 12 bases and J by 2 bases, with 15 bases between them. The CDR3 runs to 13 residues. CDR3 coding DNA: TGTGCCGCTCACCCCCCAGGGAACTATGGCTACACCTTC. This gives the protein CAAHPPGNYGYTF.

This clonotype has only a few counts. V usage is TRBV5-8 and J usage is TRBJ1-1; the D is unclear. The ends were cut back, 4 bases at V and 0 bases at J, with 16 bases in the middle. The germline V gene has CDR1 SGHTS and CDR2 YDEGEE. The CDR3 covers 16 residues. CDR3 DNA sequence: TGTGCCAGCAGCCACATGACGAGTCTTATGAACACTGAAGCTTTCTTT. Protein: CASSHMTSLMNTEAFF. Looking up the rest from reference TRBV5-8 and TRBJ1-1 gives the full variable domain: EAGVTQSPTHLIKTRGQQATLRCSPISGHTSVYWYQQALGLGLQFLLWYDEGEERNRGNFPPRFSGRQFPNYSSELNVNALELEDSALYLCASSHMTSLMNTEAFFGQGTRLTVV.